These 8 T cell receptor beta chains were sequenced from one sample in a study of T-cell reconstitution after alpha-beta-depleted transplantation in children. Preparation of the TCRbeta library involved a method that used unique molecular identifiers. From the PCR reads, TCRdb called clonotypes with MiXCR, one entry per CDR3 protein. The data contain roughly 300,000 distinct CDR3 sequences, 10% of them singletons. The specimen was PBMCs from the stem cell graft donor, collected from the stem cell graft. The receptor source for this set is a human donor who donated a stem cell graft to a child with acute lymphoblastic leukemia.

The CDR3 spells CASSLLGSHEQYF. CDR3 sequence (DNA): TGTGCCAGCAGCTTATTGGGGAGCCACGAGCAGTACTTC. V usage is TRBV7-3 and J usage is TRBJ2-7; possible D gene TRBD2, 5 bases. The V end lost 2 bases, the J end lost 5 bases, and 10 bases lay between the germline ends. The CDR3 runs to 13 residues. From germline, CDR1 is SGHTA and CDR2 FQGTGA. Based on the CDR3 plus reference TRBV7-3 and TRBJ2-7, the full variable domain is GAGVSQTPSNKVTEKGKYVELRCDPISGHTALYWYRQSLGQGPEFLIYFQGTGAADDSGLPNDRFFAVRPEGSVSTLKIQRTERGDSAVYLCASSLLGSHEQYFGPGTRLTVT.

The CDR3 spells CASNPGQGATEAFF. CDR3 in DNA: TGTGCCAGCAACCCAGGACAGGGGGCCACTGAAGCTTTCTTT. This chain links TRBV25-1 with TRBJ1-1; TRBD1 matches 11 bases. The CDR3 is 14 residues long. Germline trimming cut 7 bases from V and 4 bases from J; bases unmatched to any gene: 5. Germline loops: CDR1 MGHDK, CDR2 SYGVNS. The variable domain in full, with the rest retrieved from reference TRBV25-1 and TRBJ1-1, is EADIYQTPRYLVIGTGKKITLECSQTMGHDKMYWYQQDPGMELHLIHYSYGVNSTEKGDLSSESTVSRIRTEHFPLTLESARPSHTSQYLCASNPGQGATEAFFGQGTRLTVV.

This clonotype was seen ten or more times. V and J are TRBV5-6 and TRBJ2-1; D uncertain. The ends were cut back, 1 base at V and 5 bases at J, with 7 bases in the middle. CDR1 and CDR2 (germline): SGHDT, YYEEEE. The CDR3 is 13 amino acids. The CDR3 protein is CASSLSANNEQFF. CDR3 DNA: TGTGCCAGCAGCTTGTCTGCGAACAATGAGCAGTTCTTC.

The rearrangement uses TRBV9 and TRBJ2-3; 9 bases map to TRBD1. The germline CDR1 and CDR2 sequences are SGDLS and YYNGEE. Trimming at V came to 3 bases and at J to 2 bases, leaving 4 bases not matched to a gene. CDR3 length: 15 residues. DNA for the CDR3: TGTGCCAGCAGCGCCCGGGACAGGGCCACAGATACGCAGTATTTT. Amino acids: CASSARDRATDTQYF.

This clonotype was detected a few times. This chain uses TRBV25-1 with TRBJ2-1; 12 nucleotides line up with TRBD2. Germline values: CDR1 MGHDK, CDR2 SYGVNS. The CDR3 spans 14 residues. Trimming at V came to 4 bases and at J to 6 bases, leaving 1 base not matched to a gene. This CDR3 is CASSVLAGGNEQFF. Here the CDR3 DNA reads TGTGCCAGCAGTGTACTAGCGGGAGGCAATGAGCAGTTCTTC.

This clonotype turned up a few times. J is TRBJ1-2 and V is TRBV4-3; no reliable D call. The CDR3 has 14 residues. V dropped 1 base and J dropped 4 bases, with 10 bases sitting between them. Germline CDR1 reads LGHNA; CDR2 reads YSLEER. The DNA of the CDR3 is TGCGCCAGCAGCCAAGGATCAGGCTTCTATGGCTACACCTTC. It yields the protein CASSQGSGFYGYTF.

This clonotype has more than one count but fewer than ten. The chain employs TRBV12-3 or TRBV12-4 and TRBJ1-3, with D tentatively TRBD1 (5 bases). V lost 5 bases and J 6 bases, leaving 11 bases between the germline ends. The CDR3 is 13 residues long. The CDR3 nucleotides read TGTGCCAGCAGTGCCGGGGCGATAAACACCATATATTTT. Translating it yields CASSAGAINTIYF.

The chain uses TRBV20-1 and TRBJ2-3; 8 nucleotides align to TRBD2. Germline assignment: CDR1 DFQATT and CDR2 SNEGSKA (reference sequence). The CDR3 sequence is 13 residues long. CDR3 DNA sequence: TGCAGGGCCAGCGGGAGTACGTCAGATACGCAGTATTTT. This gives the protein CRASGSTSDTQYF.